The clone carrying this T cell receptor (beta chain) was found a few times. Antigen specificity is unknown. The source of the sample is a study of human T cells and chemical hapten exposure. Looking at the study overall: During the roughly 24-week study period, patients had diphenylcyclopropenone applied to the scalp every week. Per-sample variation in TCR yield stemmed mainly from small pooled library volume differences.

The CDR3 consists of 16 residues. Trimming took off 0 bases at V and 0 bases at J, with 8 bases between the two ends. General study results and limits: Among TCRs, those above 1 in 1000 frequency were unaffected by DPC sensitization.

Unique molecular identifiers were attached to individual cDNA molecules during library preparation. MiXCR was run by TCRdb on the RACE reads, yielding one entry per CDR3 protein. The sample includes around 380,000 distinct CDR3 sequences, more than 4.5% of them seen just once. The sample's time point: patch test 1, 2 weeks after DPC sensitization. Stated treatment: therapeutic diphenylcyclopropenone sensitization with weekly scalp DPC. This chain connects TRBV12-3 or TRBV12-4 to TRBJ2-2; D perhaps matches TRBD2 (5 bases). This receptor was taken from a woman aged 50 to 65 with alopecia areata. Some clones in this sample may be carry-over from other donors' samples. This material consisted of whole blood, taken in connection with sensitization to the hapten diphenylcyclopropenone (DPC). This CDR3 reads CASSLAGGANTGELFF. The DNA of the CDR3 is TGTGCCAGCAGTTTAGCCGGAGGAGCGAACACCGGGGAGCTGTTTTTT.